This T cell receptor beta chain was sequenced for a study of early stage breast cancer tumors. Each sample had two DNA replicates, approximately 0.49 ug blood or around 1.5 ug tissue. TCRdb keeps only in-frame clones here, not all; method: immunoSEQ multiplex PCR. The table lists tens of thousands of clones, about 78% of them singletons. Turning to this clone: Its cognate antigen is unknown.

The CDR3 covers 16 residues. Looked up from germline, CDR1 is SGDLS and CDR2 is YYNGEE. V was pared by 3 bases and J by 6 bases, with 18 bases between. Overall study findings and caveats: In about 85% of the 16 patients, blood comparison separated tumor from normal breast. Enriched TCRB sequences shared across patients were mostly commonly generated sequences. Compared with adjacent normal breast, tumors showed about 2.5-fold denser, more clonal T cells.

The receptor comes from a person between 50 and 60 years old with breast cancer. Material for sequencing was blood. The J gene is TRBJ2-2, the V gene TRBV9; possible D gene TRBD2, 6 bases. This chain's CDR3 is CASSAPRVGGSGELFF. The CDR3 bases are TGTGCCAGCAGCGCGCCCCGAGTGGGAGGTTCCGGGGAGCTGTTTTTT.